This TCR beta chain derives from a study of blood T cell repertoires in COVID-19. This clone was seen a few times. Trimming shortened V by 5 bases and J by 6 bases, and 10 bases separated the two germline ends. Germline V CDR1 and CDR2: MNHEY, SVGEGT. The CDR3 is made up of 13 amino acids. Repertoires were generated with immunoSEQ multiplex PCR, while TCRdb's copy carries only in-frame clones and drops some. Of approximately 100,000 clones in the sample, over 75% were seen once. The TCR sequence derives from a woman in her sixties or seventies with acute or convalescent COVID-19. This chain joins TRBV6-2 or TRBV6-3 and TRBJ2-2, with D unclear. The sequencing input was peripheral blood. As DNA, the CDR3 is TGTGCCAGCAGTCAGCCTAGACCCGGGGAGCTGTTTTTT. Translating it yields CASSQPRPGELFF.